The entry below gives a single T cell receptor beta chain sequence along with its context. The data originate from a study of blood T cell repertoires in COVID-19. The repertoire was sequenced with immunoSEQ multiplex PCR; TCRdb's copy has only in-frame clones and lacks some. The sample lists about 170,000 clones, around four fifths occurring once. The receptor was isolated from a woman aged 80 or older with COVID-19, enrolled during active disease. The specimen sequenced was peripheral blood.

CDR3 sequence: CASSFLGSSGNTIYF. CDR3 nucleotide sequence: TGTGCCAGCAGCTTCCTAGGGAGCTCTGGAAACACCATATATTTT. The chain joins TRBV6-5 to TRBJ1-3; D unresolved. V lost 6 bases to trimming and J lost 0 bases, with 12 bases between them. CDR1 and CDR2 from the germline V gene are MNHEY and SVGAGI. The CDR3 extends over 15 amino acids.